This TCR beta chain derives from a study of T-cell reconstitution after alpha-beta-depleted transplantation in children. During its preparation, the TCRbeta library received unique molecular identifiers. TCRdb called the PCR reads again in MiXCR, with one record for every CDR3 protein. The table has about 400,000 distinct CDR3 sequences, roughly 14% seen once; the top ten hold around 4%. This CDR3 comprises 15 residues. V lost 7 bases and J 0 bases, leaving 18 bases between the germline ends. Germline V gene sequence: CDR1 SQVTM, CDR2 ANQGSEA. The sequence was obtained from a human donor who donated a stem cell graft to a child with Fanconi anemia. The chain is built from TRBV29-1 and TRBJ1-1, with D possibly being TRBD1 (6 bases). The material sequenced was PBMCs, taken from the stem cell graft. The CDR3, as DNA: TGCAGCGGGATGGGGACCAGGGGTTTGAACACTGAAGCTTTCTTT. Amino acid sequence: CSGMGTRGLNTEAFF.